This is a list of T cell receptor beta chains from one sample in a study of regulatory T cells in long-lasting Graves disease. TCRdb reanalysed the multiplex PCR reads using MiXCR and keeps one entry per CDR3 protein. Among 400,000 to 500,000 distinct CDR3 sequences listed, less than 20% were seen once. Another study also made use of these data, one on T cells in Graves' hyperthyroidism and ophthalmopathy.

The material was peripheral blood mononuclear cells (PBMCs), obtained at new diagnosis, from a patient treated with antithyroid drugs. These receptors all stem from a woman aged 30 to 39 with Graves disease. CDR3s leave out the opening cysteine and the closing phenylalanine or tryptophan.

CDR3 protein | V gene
ASSEGRGKYEQY | TRBV2
ASSFPTGRYSPLH | TRBV28
ASSPGTSGRAYEQF | TRBV27
ASSITGQRAYGYT | TRBV2
AWSAGRRTSWYEQF | TRBV30
AISLRLAERRTQY | TRBV10-3
ASSLVDRVGDEQF | TRBV7-2
ASSLAHDYGYT | TRBV5-1
ASSLDRAIGYT | TRBV7-2
ASSQGGWGQY | TRBV14
SANSGSRETQY | TRBV20-1
ASSSPFSGPPYEQY | TRBV28
ASRPEDRALY | TRBV12-3/TRBV12-4
ASRDWGHEQY | TRBV6-1
TSSPYGNSEDIQY | TRBV3-1
ASSFAQVNTGELF | TRBV11-1
ASSPEGGPYEQF | TRBV7-3
ASTLGTSRSTDTQY | TRBV28
ASSLKVSNQPQH | TRBV12-3/TRBV12-4
ASSSDAGPAQY | TRBV11-2
ASSLVSGGFYEKLS | TRBV7-9
ASSPGQLGYT | TRBV5-1
ASSPHLTETQY | TRBV6-1
SALGTDTQY | TRBV20-1
ASSEQGLEAF | TRBV2
ARDGRTSGSQETQY | TRBV2
ASSRALGLQETQY | TRBV7-2
AWRTGATYEQY | TRBV30
ASSQDLTGEFEQF | TRBV4-2
ATSRDPLNQPQH | TRBV15
ASSYSASGRGETQY | TRBV6-2/TRBV6-3
ASSSSIGDEQF | TRBV7-2
ASSPTSSGRATDTQY | TRBV18
ASRVGPQNIQY | TRBV6-1
ASSSTGGYEQY | TRBV18
ASSLVVCAPSSKNIQY | TRBV11-2
ASSPYIQQGKNIQY | TRBV7-9
AWSEGSGNTIY | TRBV30
ASSPGGRVQETQY | TRBV18
ASKEEGASGETDTQY | TRBV6-2/TRBV6-3
ASSGTRDTDTQY | TRBV6-1
ASRVDRGSAEAF | TRBV2
ASRTKQPQH | TRBV6-1
ASSLRLAYNEQF | TRBV7-2
ASSESGRQETQY | TRBV2
ASSYVGTGGHVPSTDTQY | TRBV6-2/TRBV6-3
ASSSGTGLGQPQH | TRBV7-9
AISEFLETGSGYT | TRBV10-3
ASSLKVDDTDTQY | TRBV5-1